These T cell receptor beta chains were read from a single sample in a study of T cell responses to AZD1222 COVID-19 vaccine. Profiling relied on immunoSEQ multiplex PCR, and the TCRdb table lists in-frame clones only, not all of them. The sample consists of about 100,000 clones, just over 90% of them appearing once. Sequenced material: peripheral blood, taken on day 0 of AZD1222 vaccination. Every receptor here comes from an adult in good health. The CDR3 runs from the conserved cysteine through the conserved F or W. Fields, in order: J gene, V gene, clone size, D gene, CDR3 DNA, CDR3 protein. D genes are given only for firm matches. Only some rows state a clone size, as once, few, many or a class for expanded clones.

TRBJ1-1,TRBV6-1,NA,NA,TGTGCCAGCAGTGAAGGTCCGGGCTGGGGAACTGAAGCTTTCTTT,CASSEGPGWGTEAFF
TRBJ1-3,TRBV29-1,few,NA,TGCAGCGCCGAAGGGGAGGATGGAAACACCATATATTTT,CSAEGEDGNTIYF
TRBJ1-5,TRBV5-1,NA,NA,TGCGCCAGCAGCTTACAGGGAAATCAGCCCCAGCATTTT,CASSLQGNQPQHF
TRBJ1-2,TRBV5-4,NA,NA,TGTGCCAGCAGCTTGGACGTAGAAGCTAACTATGGCTACACCTTC,CASSLDVEANYGYTF
TRBJ2-7,TRBV25-1,NA,TRBD1,TGTGCCAGCAGTGAGACCGGGACAGTCTCCTACGAGCAGTACTTC,CASSETGTVSYEQYF
TRBJ1-2,TRBV27,NA,NA,TGTGCCACCCAGGACGGAAGTAACTATGGCTACACCTTC,CATQDGSNYGYTF
TRBJ1-2,TRBV18,NA,TRBD1,TGTGCCAGCTCAGGGACCGGCAGGGGGGATTATGGCTACACCTTC,CASSGTGRGDYGYTF
TRBJ1-1,TRBV19,NA,NA,TGTGCCAGTAGCCGTTCGGTGGCCCTTGAAGCTTTCTTT,CASSRSVALEAFF
TRBJ1-6,TRBV6-5,few,TRBD1,TGTGCCAGCAGTAGCCCGACAGGGAATAATTCACCCCTCCACTTT,CASSSPTGNNSPLHF
TRBJ1-6,TRBV2,NA,TRBD1,TGTGCCAGCAATGACAGGGGATGGAATAATTCACCCCTCCACTTT,CASNDRGWNNSPLHF
TRBJ1-5,TRBV6-5,NA,NA,TGTGCCAGCAGTTACTCGATGCGGGAACCTGATGGGCCCCAGCATTTT,CASSYSMREPDGPQHF
TRBJ2-3,TRBV6-5,NA,NA,TGTGCCAGCGCTAGTAGCGGTGGCACAGATACGCAGTATTTT,CASASSGGTDTQYF
TRBJ1-3,TRBV3-1/TRBV3-2,NA,NA,TGTGCCAGCAGCCAAGGTGGAGGTCCGTTCGGGGGCACCATATATTTT,CASSQGGGPFGGTIYF
TRBJ1-2,TRBV6-4,NA,TRBD1,TGTGCCAGCAGTCCTTCCGGGACAGGGTATGGCTACACCTTC,CASSPSGTGYGYTF
TRBJ2-7,TRBV5-1,NA,TRBD2,TGCGCCAGCAGCGTCCCGGGACTAGTAAACGAGCAGTACTTC,CASSVPGLVNEQYF
TRBJ1-4,TRBV5-1,NA,NA,TGCGCCAGCAGTGATCCAGGGAATGAAAAACTGTTTTTT,CASSDPGNEKLFF
TRBJ2-7,TRBV12-5,NA,NA,TGTGCTAGTGGTTTGATCTGGGTCGAGCAGTACTTC,CASGLIWVEQYF
TRBJ2-7,TRBV28,NA,NA,TGTGCCAGCAGTTCACGGGGGAGCTCCTACGAGCAGTACTTC,CASSSRGSSYEQYF
TRBJ1-5,TRBV28,NA,TRBD1,TGTGCCAGCATGGGGACAGGGGGCAATCAGCCCCAGCATTTT,CASMGTGGNQPQHF
TRBJ2-1,TRBV5-5,NA,NA,TGTGCCAGCAGCGGAGGCATTTGGACTTTTAGCTCCTACAATGAGCAGTTCTTC,CASSGGIWTFSSYNEQFF
TRBJ1-5,TRBV28,NA,NA,TGTGCCAGCATCACGACAGGTGATCTCAATCAGCCCCAGCATTTT,CASITTGDLNQPQHF
TRBJ1-4,TRBV2,NA,NA,TGTGCCAGCACGCAGGGGTCTGGGGATGAAAAACTGTTTTTT,CASTQGSGDEKLFF
TRBJ1-1,TRBV2,NA,NA,TGTGCCAGCAGTGAATTAGAAGACACTGAAGCTTTCTTT,CASSELEDTEAFF
TRBJ1-5,TRBV27,NA,NA,TGTGCCAGCAGTCCGGGGGCAGATCCAAGTGGCAATCAGCCCCAGCATTTT,CASSPGADPSGNQPQHF
TRBJ1-1,TRBV12-3/TRBV12-4,NA,NA,TGTGCCAGCAGTTTAACCGGATACACTGAAGCTTTCTTT,CASSLTGYTEAFF
TRBJ1-4,TRBV6-1,NA,TRBD1,TGTGCCAGCAGTGGTGGCAGGGGGCGGGCAACTAATGAAAAACTGTTTTTT,CASSGGRGRATNEKLFF
TRBJ1-1,TRBV28,NA,NA,TGTGCCAGCAGTTTATTTTTCGCAGAAATGAACACTGAAGCTTTCTTT,CASSLFFAEMNTEAFF
TRBJ1-6,TRBV6-5,NA,NA,TGTGCCAGCAGTTCGGGCAGGGGTTCACCCCTCCACTTT,CASSSGRGSPLHF
TRBJ1-6,TRBV27,NA,TRBD1,TGTGCCAGCAGGCGAACAGGGGGGAATTCACCCCTCCACTTT,CASRRTGGNSPLHF
TRBJ2-2,TRBV10-3,once,NA,TGTGCCATCAGTGAGCTCAACACCGGGGAGCTGTTTTTT,CAISELNTGELFF
TRBJ2-7,TRBV28,NA,NA,TGTGCCAGCTACCCACGGACATTTCACTACGAGCAGTACTTC,CASYPRTFHYEQYF
TRBJ2-1,TRBV5-1,NA,TRBD1,TGCGCCACCTCACCGGGACAGTCCTACAATGAGCAGTTCTTC,CATSPGQSYNEQFF
TRBJ2-7,TRBV28,NA,NA,TGTGCCAGCAGGGAGGGGGTTTACCCCCTCTTTTCCTACGAGCAGTACTTC,CASREGVYPLFSYEQYF
TRBJ1-5,TRBV19,NA,NA,TGTGCCAGTACAACCGGGGGATCCGGTCAGCCCCAGCATTTT,CASTTGGSGQPQHF
TRBJ1-3,TRBV9,once,NA,TGTGCCAGCAGCGTTGGACTAGGAAACACCATATATTTT,CASSVGLGNTIYF
TRBJ2-2,TRBV7-9,NA,TRBD1,TGTGCCAGCAGCTTCCCTCAGGGGGCGCTCACCGGGGAGCTGTTTTTT,CASSFPQGALTGELFF
TRBJ2-3,TRBV12-3/TRBV12-4,NA,NA,TGTGCCAGCAGTCCCCAAAGGGATACGCAGTATTTT,CASSPQRDTQYF
TRBJ1-4,TRBV4-1,NA,NA,TGCGCCAGCAGCCAACTCCCCGGGGAGGCGGCAACTAATGAAAAACTGTTTTTT,CASSQLPGEAATNEKLFF
TRBJ2-5,TRBV7-9,NA,TRBD1,TGTGCCAGCAACCCCGGGACAGGGAATACAGAGACCCAGTACTTC,CASNPGTGNTETQYF
TRBJ1-1,TRBV27,NA,NA,TGTGCCAGCAGTCGACAGAGCCTTATGAACACTGAAGCTTTCTTT,CASSRQSLMNTEAFF
TRBJ2-3,TRBV2,NA,NA,TGTGCCAGCTGGGTGGGGTTCTCTAGCACAGATACGCAGTATTTT,CASWVGFSSTDTQYF
TRBJ2-7,TRBV10-2,once,NA,TGCGCCAGCAGTGAGTCGGGGTTCACCTACGAGCAGTACTTC,CASSESGFTYEQYF
TRBJ2-3,TRBV7-2,NA,TRBD2,TGTGCCAGCAGCTCCAACCGGGGGGGCCTCGATACGCAGTATTTT,CASSSNRGGLDTQYF
TRBJ2-7,TRBV4-1,NA,NA,TGCGCCAGCAGCCCCTCCCCCGCAGGCGGAGGCGACGAGCAGTACTTC,CASSPSPAGGGDEQYF
TRBJ1-6,TRBV19,once,TRBD1,TGTGCCAGTACCGGAGACAGGGCGGGTTCACCCCTCCACTTT,CASTGDRAGSPLHF
TRBJ1-1,TRBV5-6,NA,NA,TGTGCCAGCAGCTCGGGCTCGGGTCAATTGAACACTGAAGCTTTCTTT,CASSSGSGQLNTEAFF
TRBJ2-1,TRBV24-1,NA,TRBD2,TGTGCCACCAGTGTTGGCGGGAGCTCCTACAATGAGCAGTTCTTC,CATSVGGSSYNEQFF
TRBJ1-2,TRBV5-1,NA,TRBD1,TGCGCCAGCAGCTTGCAGGTGGGACAGGAGAACTATGGCTACACCTTC,CASSLQVGQENYGYTF
TRBJ2-1,TRBV28,NA,TRBD2,TGTGCCAGCAGTTTAACGAAAGGGAGAGCGGGGGGTGAGAACAATGAGCAGTTCTTC,CASSLTKGRAGGENNEQFF
TRBJ2-3,TRBV7-3,NA,NA,TGTGCCAGCATCCACCCCGAGGGGTTTGGTGGCACAGATACGCAGTATTTT,CASIHPEGFGGTDTQYF